This T cell receptor beta chain was sequenced for a study of regulatory T cells in long-lasting Graves disease. Arm-PCR with iRepertoire HTBI primers amplified the CDR3 regions for these TCR beta libraries. TCRdb reprocessed the multiplex PCR reads with MiXCR, giving one entry per CDR3 protein. Among about 560,000 distinct CDR3 sequences listed, 15% to 20% were seen once. This clonotype was counted a few times. Indicated time point: newly diagnosed GD, antithyroid drugs for less than 3 months. From PBMCs, RNA was extracted and then used to make the TCR library. CDR1 and CDR2 (germline): KGHSH, LQKENI. This CDR3 region has 16 residues. The trim removed 0 bases at V and 6 bases at J, leaving 6 bases unmatched. These data were likewise used in another study, on T cells in Graves' hyperthyroidism and ophthalmopathy. That source reports: A model built on 13 V-J features separated ophthalmopathy from stable hyperthyroidism.

Here the sequenced sample was peripheral blood mononuclear cells (PBMCs), taken at new diagnosis, from a patient treated with antithyroid drugs. V and J are TRBV18 and TRBJ2-1; 9 bases agree with TRBD2. The source is a man aged 18 to 29 with Graves disease. CDR3 DNA sequence: TGTGCCAGCTCACCACCGAATAGCGGGAGACTCAATGAGCAGTTCTTC. Encoded protein: CASSPPNSGRLNEQFF.